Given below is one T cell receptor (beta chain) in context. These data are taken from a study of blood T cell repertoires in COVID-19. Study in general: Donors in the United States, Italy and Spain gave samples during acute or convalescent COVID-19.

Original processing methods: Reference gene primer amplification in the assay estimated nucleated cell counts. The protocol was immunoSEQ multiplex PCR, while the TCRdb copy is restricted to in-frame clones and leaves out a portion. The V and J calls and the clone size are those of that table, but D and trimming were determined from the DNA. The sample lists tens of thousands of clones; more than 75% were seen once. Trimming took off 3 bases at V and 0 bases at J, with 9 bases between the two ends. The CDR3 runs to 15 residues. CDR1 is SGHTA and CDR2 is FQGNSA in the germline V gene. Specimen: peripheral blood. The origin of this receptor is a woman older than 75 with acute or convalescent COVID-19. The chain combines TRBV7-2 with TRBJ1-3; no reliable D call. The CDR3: CASSFEPHSGNTIYF. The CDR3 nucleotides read TGTGCCAGCAGCTTTGAACCACACTCTGGAAACACCATATATTTT.